Listed below are T cell receptor beta chains from one sample, sequenced in a study of T cell responses to AZD1222 COVID-19 vaccine. Generated by immunoSEQ multiplex PCR, the TCRdb table keeps only in-frame clones and is missing some. The table lists nearly 110,000 clones, 80% to 90% of them singletons, with 6.6% in the top ten. The starting material was peripheral blood, obtained on day 0 of AZD1222 vaccination. The receptors shown here come from an adult in good health. Each CDR3 is given without its conserved first and last residue. The order of the fields is V gene, CDR3 protein.

V: TRBV4-1; CDR3: ASSQDPGRNYNEQF
V: TRBV30; CDR3: AWSVPGGDTQY
V: TRBV28; CDR3: ASSTGTSLYNEQF
V: TRBV2; CDR3: ASIQTSSYNEQF
V: TRBV6-5; CDR3: ASSYSGEDYEQY
V: TRBV28; CDR3: ASSLTGVGSYNEQF
V: TRBV18; CDR3: ASSPSLDEKLF
V: TRBV4-3; CDR3: ASSQEGRGSYNEQF
V: TRBV7-8; CDR3: ASSLARVTRTSGKETQY
V: TRBV5-6; CDR3: ASSMGLGGTEAF
V: TRBV15; CDR3: ATSSGTSDSQQF
V: TRBV6-2/TRBV6-3; CDR3: ASSSYTSEETQY
V: TRBV4-3; CDR3: ASSQDRGRRSPLH
V: TRBV10-3; CDR3: AIRTSGDNEQF
V: TRBV7-9; CDR3: ASSLGVGGNQPQH
V: TRBV21-1; CDR3: ASSIPGTAAGELF
V: TRBV19; CDR3: ASSIPEGLAGGPYNEQF
V: TRBV4-3; CDR3: ASSHFGGVRDTIY
V: TRBV9; CDR3: ASRGTEKAF
V: TRBV6-2/TRBV6-3; CDR3: ASSYSGTGVRQPQH
V: TRBV28; CDR3: ASSFNLGGAQNIQY
V: TRBV7-9; CDR3: ASSHPPNYNEQF
V: TRBV20-1; CDR3: SASITSGSFYEQY
V: TRBV2; CDR3: ASSGVEIGENEQF
V: TRBV5-5; CDR3: ASSHIDGNYGYT
V: TRBV6-2/TRBV6-3; CDR3: ASSDRETQY
V: TRBV30; CDR3: AGLGRRGNYEQY
V: TRBV18; CDR3: ASSPGGNEQY
V: TRBV30; CDR3: AGTRGAIYEQY
V: TRBV5-3; CDR3: ARSPPGQESTEAF
V: TRBV5-1; CDR3: ASSSGQLGSGANVLT
V: TRBV25-1; CDR3: ASSDFGQGGYGYT
V: TRBV10-3; CDR3: AISEPGEGEKLF
V: TRBV27; CDR3: ASSFIQQGTGANVLT
V: TRBV12-5; CDR3: ASGLVGSTEMSEQF
V: TRBV5-8; CDR3: ASSWASGRILETQY
V: TRBV11-2; CDR3: ASSLDRVGGYT
V: TRBV5-4; CDR3: ASSLRLASQETQY
V: TRBV5-1; CDR3: ASSLVPTGMNTEAF
V: TRBV3-1/TRBV3-2; CDR3: ASSHTGTRGSAGELF
V: TRBV2; CDR3: ASSIRAQGHTGELF
V: TRBV18; CDR3: ASSPNQNTGELF
V: TRBV11-2; CDR3: ASSLGRQGASTGELF
V: TRBV27; CDR3: ASSLSPGLVGNEQF
V: TRBV24-1; CDR3: ATSDSFGSTGELF
V: TRBV18; CDR3: ASLGPTSQGFGTEAF
V: TRBV5-1; CDR3: ASSLSAKQETQY
V: TRBV20-1; CDR3: SASLGAKTEAF
V: TRBV28; CDR3: ATGQVYGYT
V: TRBV6-6; CDR3: ATNFEREYRNEQF
V: TRBV28; CDR3: ASSPSQGPEAF
V: TRBV28; CDR3: ASSWYRGQETQY
V: TRBV6-1; CDR3: ASSDSGKVYEQY
V: TRBV27; CDR3: ASSRQGVNEKLF